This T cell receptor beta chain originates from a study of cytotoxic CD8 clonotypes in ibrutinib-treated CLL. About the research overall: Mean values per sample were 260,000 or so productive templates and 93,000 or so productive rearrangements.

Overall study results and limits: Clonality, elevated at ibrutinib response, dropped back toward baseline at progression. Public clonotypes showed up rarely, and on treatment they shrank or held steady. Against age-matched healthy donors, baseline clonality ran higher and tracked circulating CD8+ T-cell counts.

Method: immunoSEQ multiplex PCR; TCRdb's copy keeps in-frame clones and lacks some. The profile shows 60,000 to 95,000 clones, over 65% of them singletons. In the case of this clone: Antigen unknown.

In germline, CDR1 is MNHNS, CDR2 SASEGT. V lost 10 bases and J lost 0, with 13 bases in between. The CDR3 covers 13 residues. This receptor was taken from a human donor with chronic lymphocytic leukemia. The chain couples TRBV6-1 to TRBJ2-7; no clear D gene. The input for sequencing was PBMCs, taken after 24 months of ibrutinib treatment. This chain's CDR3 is CATGGFSSYEQYF. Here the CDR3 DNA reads TGTGCCACCGGTGGGTTTTCCTCCTACGAGCAGTACTTC.